The source of this T cell receptor beta chain is a study of OX40 agonist ivuxolimab in advanced cancers. Study details: Patients took ivuxolimab, an agonistic anti-OX40 (CD134) antibody. Hepatocellular carcinoma, melanoma, renal cell or head and neck cancer affected the dose-escalation patients.

Sequencing used immunoSEQ multiplex PCR; TCRdb keeps in-frame clones, though not all of them. This sample has tens of thousands of clones, with about 82% found just once. The V and J ends lost 6 bases and 4 bases respectively, with 15 bases between them. Germline assignment: CDR1 MNHEY and CDR2 SMNVEV (reference sequence). The CDR3 covers 14 residues. Sampling times: baseline, cycle 4 day 1, cycle 7 day 1. This clonotype originated in an adult with an advanced solid tumor such as melanoma, head and neck, liver or kidney cancer. Sequenced here: CD4+ or CD8+ T cells sorted from blood, sampled in a trial of the OX40 agonist ivuxolimab. The chain has TRBV27 and TRBJ1-2; D unresolved. Written as DNA, the CDR3 is TGTGCCAGCAGGACTGCCCAGCCCTTCTATGGCTACACCTTC. Amino acids: CASRTAQPFYGYTF.